The clone carrying this T cell receptor beta chain is categorized as medium-sized (0.01 to 0.1%). The record originates from a study of control samples from healthy donors and cancer patients. Repertoires were generated with immunoSEQ multiplex PCR, while TCRdb's copy carries only in-frame clones and drops some. The sample lists 120,000 or so clones; roughly 84% were seen once. This receptor was identified in a young man in good health. The sample consisted of blood.

The CDR3 reads CASSLWGFNSPLHF. The CDR3 nucleotides are TGTGCCAGCAGCTTATGGGGGTTCAATTCACCCCTCCACTTT. V gene TRBV5-6 combines with J gene TRBJ1-6; tentatively, D is TRBD1 (5 bases). The V gene lost 2 bases and the J gene lost 7 bases, with 10 bases spanning the gap. The germline CDR1 and CDR2 sequences are SGHDT and YYEEEE. This CDR3 spans 14 amino acids.